This T cell receptor beta chain was retrieved from a study of T cell responses to AZD1222 COVID-19 vaccine. Study-level findings and limits: AZD1222 recipients seropositive at baseline numbered only six or seven.

Samples with a second dose at about 4 or about 12 weeks were pooled together. The CDR3 sequence is 13 residues long. V was shortened by 4 bases and J by 0 bases, with 6 bases between the two germline ends. CDR1 and CDR2 (germline): ENHRY, SYGVKD. This clone was detected only once. Its cognate antigen is unknown. This table comes from immunoSEQ multiplex PCR, and its TCRdb copy is limited to in-frame clones, with some not included. Of about 200,000 clones in the sample, roughly nine tenths were seen once. The chain combines TRBV10-3 with TRBJ1-1; D possibly corresponds to TRBD1 (6 bases). The TCR was taken from an adult who received the AZD1222 COVID-19 vaccine. The material was peripheral blood, obtained 28 days after the second AZD1222 dose. The CDR3 DNA reads TGTGCCATCAGTGGGACAGTGAACACTGAAGCTTTCTTT. Translating gives CAISGTVNTEAFF.